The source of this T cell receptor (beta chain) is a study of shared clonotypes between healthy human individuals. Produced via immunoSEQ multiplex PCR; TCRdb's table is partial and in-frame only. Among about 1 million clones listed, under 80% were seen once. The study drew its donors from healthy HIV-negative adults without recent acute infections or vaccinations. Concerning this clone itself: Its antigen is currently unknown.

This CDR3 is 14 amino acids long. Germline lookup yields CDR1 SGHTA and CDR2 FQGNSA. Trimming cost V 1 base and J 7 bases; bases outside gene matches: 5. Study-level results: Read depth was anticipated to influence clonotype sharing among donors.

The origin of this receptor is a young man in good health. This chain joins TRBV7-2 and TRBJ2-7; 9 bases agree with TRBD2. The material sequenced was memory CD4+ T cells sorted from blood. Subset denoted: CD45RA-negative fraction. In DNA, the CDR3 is TGTGCCAGCAGCTTAGTCTCGACTAGCGGTGAGCAGTACTTC. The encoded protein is CASSLVSTSGEQYF. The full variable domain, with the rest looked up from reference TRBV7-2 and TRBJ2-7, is GAGVSQSPSNKVTEKGKDVELRCDPISGHTALYWYRQSLGQGLEFLIYFQGNSAPDKSGLPSDRFSAERTGGSVSTLTIQRTQQEDSAVYLCASSLVSTSGEQYFGPGTRLTVT.